This T cell receptor (beta chain) was recorded in a study of cytomegalovirus exposure and HLA in healthy donors. Study-wide points: When a later analysis was performed, an Asian-associated ancestry cluster reportedly had fewer N-insertions than the roughly 730-donor mean. Later on, an analysis tied 15,000 to 20,000 TCR beta sequences to HLA alleles at 0.05 false discovery rate.

Primers for the PCR totalled 60 Vbeta and 13 Jbeta. The protocol was immunoSEQ multiplex PCR, while the TCRdb copy is restricted to in-frame clones and leaves out a portion. The table lists 100,000 or so clones, under 85% of them singletons, with over 5% in the top ten. From germline, CDR1 is SGHNT and CDR2 YENEEA. The CDR3 runs 14 residues. Unmatched junction bases numbered 5, after V lost 3 bases and J lost 4 bases. Concerning this clone: Its antigen is not known.

The sequence derives from a man between 18 and 35 years old in good health and CMV-seronegative. Sequencing used PBMCs. This chain uses TRBV11-3 with TRBJ2-7; 8 nucleotides align to TRBD1. This chain's CDR3 is CASSFSRGHYEQYF. CDR3 sequence (DNA): TGTGCCAGCAGCTTTTCCAGGGGGCATTACGAGCAGTACTTC. The full variable domain, completed using reference TRBV11-3 and TRBJ2-7, is EAGVVQSPRYKIIEKKQPVAFWCNPISGHNTLYWYLQNLGQGPELLIRYENEEAVDDSQLPKDRFSAERLKGVDSTLKIQPAELGDSAVYLCASSFSRGHYEQYFGPGTRLTVT.